This entry lists 10 T cell receptor beta chains sequenced from one sample in a study of cytomegalovirus exposure and HLA in healthy donors. Both 60 Vbeta primers and 13 Jbeta primers went into the PCR. Repertoires were generated with immunoSEQ multiplex PCR, while TCRdb's copy carries only in-frame clones and drops some. The top ten hold roughly 1.2% of the sample, which has about 130,000 clones, approximately 80% seen once. Sequencing was performed on PBMCs. These receptors came from a girl aged 2-9 years in good health and CMV-seronegative.

The chain links TRBV6-6 to TRBJ1-1; 9 bases match TRBD1. The CDR3 loop spans 14 amino acids. The germline CDR1 and CDR2 sequences are MNHNY and SVGAGI (reference sequence). The ends lost 7 bases at V and 1 base at J; junction bases unmatched: 4. The CDR3 loop is CASTNRGQNTEAFF. The CDR3 nucleotides are TGTGCCAGCACCAACAGGGGGCAGAACACTGAAGCTTTCTTT.

The genes are TRBV6-6 and TRBJ2-7; TRBD1 aligns across 7 bases. The CDR3 has 13 residues. CDR1 and CDR2 (germline): MNHNY, SVGAGI (reference sequence). V shed 6 bases, J shed 2 bases, and the junction held 4 bases outside the gene matches. The CDR3 DNA reads as TGTGCCAGCAGCCGGGACAGCCCCTACGAGCAGTACTTC. Amino acid sequence: CASSRDSPYEQYF.

The chain has TRBV10-3 and TRBJ2-3; perhaps TRBD2 as D (6 bases). Trimming left V 3 bases short and J 3 bases short, with 19 bases between. The CDR3 runs 17 residues. Germline CDR1 is ENHRY and CDR2 is SYGVKD. The CDR3 region is CAISENPVTRGTDTQYF. The DNA of the CDR3 is TGTGCCATCAGTGAAAACCCGGTGACTAGAGGGACAGATACGCAGTATTTT.

The J gene is TRBJ2-2, the V gene TRBV7-9; 8 bases match TRBD2. With 5 bases clipped from V and 4 bases from J, the junction kept 9 bases outside the gene matches. The CDR3 is 16 residues long. Germline loops: CDR1 SEHNR, CDR2 FQNEAQ (reference sequence). In DNA, the CDR3 is TGTGCCAGCAGCCAACTTTGGCGGGAGGTCACCGGGGAGCTGTTTTTT. Amino acids: CASSQLWREVTGELFF.

The chain is built from TRBV6-4 and TRBJ2-5; 10 bases align to TRBD1. Germline V gives CDR1 MRHNA, CDR2 SNTAGT. This CDR3 contains 17 residues. J lost 4 bases, V lost 5 bases, and 13 bases had no gene match. This CDR3 is CASSLPRDRGFSETQYF. The CDR3 nucleotides are TGTGCCAGCAGTCTACCCCGGGACAGGGGTTTTTCAGAGACCCAGTACTTC.

The V call is TRBV28, the J call TRBJ2-1; the D gene is possibly TRBD1 (6 bases). CDR1 is MDHEN, CDR2 SYDVKM, per germline. Deletions cut 6 bases from V and 0 bases from J, with 18 bases between. The CDR3 runs to 17 residues. CDR3 coding DNA: TGTGCCAGCAGATTTGGACAGAAACTGAGCTCCTACAATGAGCAGTTCTTC. As protein: CASRFGQKLSSYNEQFF.

This clone was detected only once. The chain combines TRBV25-1 with TRBJ1-4; TRBD1 might be the D (6 bases). Trimming cost V 6 bases and J 5 bases, with 13 bases left between them. The CDR3 length is 14 residues. The germline V gene has CDR1 MGHDK and CDR2 SYGVNS. The CDR3 coding sequence is TGTGCCAGCAGGGGGGGGCAGGGGAATGAAAAACTGTTTTTT. The encoded protein is CASRGGQGNEKLFF.

This sequence joins TRBV9 and TRBJ1-1; perhaps TRBD1 as D (6 bases). V was trimmed by 3 bases and J by 1 base, leaving 16 bases between them. The germline CDR1 and CDR2 sequences are SGDLS and YYNGEE. This CDR3 spans 16 amino acids. CDR3 protein: CASSAGQQGKNTEAFF. As DNA, the CDR3 is TGTGCCAGCAGCGCCGGCCAACAGGGTAAGAACACTGAAGCTTTCTTT.

The chain joins TRBV25-1 to TRBJ1-4; D is unclear. V lost 2 bases and J lost 5, with 6 bases in between. This CDR3 contains 13 residues. Germline lookup yields CDR1 MGHDK and CDR2 SYGVNS. Here the CDR3 DNA reads TGTGCCAGCAGTGAAGCCGGGAATGAAAAACTGTTTTTT. This encodes CASSEAGNEKLFF.

The chain joins TRBV28 to TRBJ2-5, with D possibly TRBD2 on 6 matching bases. Germline V CDR1 and CDR2: MDHEN, SYDVKM. CDR3 size: 14 residues. The germline V and J ends were trimmed by 6 bases and 5 bases, with 16 bases remaining between them. The CDR3 region has the DNA TGTGCCAGCAGACTCGGGGGTTCGTGGGAGACCCAGTACTTC. This gives the protein CASRLGGSWETQYF.